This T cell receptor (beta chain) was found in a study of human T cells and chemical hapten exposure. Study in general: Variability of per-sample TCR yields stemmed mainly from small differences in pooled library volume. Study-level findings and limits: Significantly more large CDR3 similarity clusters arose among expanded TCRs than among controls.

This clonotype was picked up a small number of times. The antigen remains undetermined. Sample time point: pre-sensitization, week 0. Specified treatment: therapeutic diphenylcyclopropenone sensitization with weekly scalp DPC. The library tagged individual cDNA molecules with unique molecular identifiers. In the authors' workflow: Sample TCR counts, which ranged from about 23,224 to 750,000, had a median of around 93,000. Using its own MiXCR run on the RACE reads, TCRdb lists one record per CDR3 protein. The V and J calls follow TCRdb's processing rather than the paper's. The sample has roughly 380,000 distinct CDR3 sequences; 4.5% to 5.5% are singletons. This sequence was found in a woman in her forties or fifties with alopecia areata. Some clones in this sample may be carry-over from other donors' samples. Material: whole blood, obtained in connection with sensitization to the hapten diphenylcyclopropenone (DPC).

CDR3 coding DNA: TGCGCCAGCAGCTCGACTACAGGGTCCAACGAGCAGTACTTC. Its translation: CASSSTTGSNEQYF. This chain connects TRBV5-1 to TRBJ2-7, with a tentative D call TRBD1 (6 bases). Germline CDR1 reads SGHRS; CDR2 reads YFSETQ. V was shortened by 3 bases and J by 5 bases, with 15 bases between the two germline ends. The CDR3 is 14 residues long.